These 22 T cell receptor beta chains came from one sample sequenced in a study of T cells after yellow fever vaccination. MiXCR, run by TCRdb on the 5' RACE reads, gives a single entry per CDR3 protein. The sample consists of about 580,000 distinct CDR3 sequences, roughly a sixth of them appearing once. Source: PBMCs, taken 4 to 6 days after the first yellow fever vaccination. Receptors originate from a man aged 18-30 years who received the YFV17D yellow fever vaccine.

CDR3 region: CASSQSWADKDNEQFF. The CDR3, as DNA: TGTGCCAGCAGCCAATCTTGGGCGGATAAGGACAATGAGCAGTTCTTC. The V gene is TRBV7-8, the J gene TRBJ2-1, with D unresolved. Germline-derived CDR1 and CDR2 are SGHVS and FQNEAQ. Deletions cut 5 bases from V and 5 bases from J, with 19 bases between. CDR3 size: 16 residues.

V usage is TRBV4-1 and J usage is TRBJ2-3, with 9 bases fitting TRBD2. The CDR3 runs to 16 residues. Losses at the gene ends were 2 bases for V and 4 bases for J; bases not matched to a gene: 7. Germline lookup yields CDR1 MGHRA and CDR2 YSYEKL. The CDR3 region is CASSQLSAGGADTQYF. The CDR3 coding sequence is TGCGCCAGCAGCCAACTTTCAGCGGGGGGTGCAGATACGCAGTATTTT.

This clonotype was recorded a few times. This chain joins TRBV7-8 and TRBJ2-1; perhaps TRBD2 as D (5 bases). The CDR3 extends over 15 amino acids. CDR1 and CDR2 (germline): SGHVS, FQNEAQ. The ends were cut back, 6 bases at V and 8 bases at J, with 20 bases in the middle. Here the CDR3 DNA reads TGTGCCAGCAGGTCTGGCGGTCTTTTCGGGGATGAGCAGTTCTTC. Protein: CASRSGGLFGDEQFF.

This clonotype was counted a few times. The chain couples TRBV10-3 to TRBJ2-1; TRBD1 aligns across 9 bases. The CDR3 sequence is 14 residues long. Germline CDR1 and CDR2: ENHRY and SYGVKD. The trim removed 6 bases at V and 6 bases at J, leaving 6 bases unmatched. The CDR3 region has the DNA TGTGCCATCAGGCCGGGACAGGGTAGCAATGAGCAGTTCTTC. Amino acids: CAIRPGQGSNEQFF.

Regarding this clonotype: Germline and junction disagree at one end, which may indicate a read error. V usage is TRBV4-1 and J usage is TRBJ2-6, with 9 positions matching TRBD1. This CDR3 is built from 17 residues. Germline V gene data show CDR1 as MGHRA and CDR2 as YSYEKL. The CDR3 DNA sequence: TGCGCCAGCAGCCAGACAGGGGGGATCTCTGGGGCCTACGTCCTGACTTTC. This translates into CASSQTGGISGAYVLTF.

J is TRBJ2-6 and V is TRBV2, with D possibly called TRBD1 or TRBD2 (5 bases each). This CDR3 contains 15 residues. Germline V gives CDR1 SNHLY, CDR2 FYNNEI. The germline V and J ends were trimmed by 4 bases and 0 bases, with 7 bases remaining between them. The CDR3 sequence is CASSGGYSGANVLTF. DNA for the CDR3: TGTGCCAGCAGTGGGGGGTACTCTGGGGCCAACGTCCTGACTTTC.

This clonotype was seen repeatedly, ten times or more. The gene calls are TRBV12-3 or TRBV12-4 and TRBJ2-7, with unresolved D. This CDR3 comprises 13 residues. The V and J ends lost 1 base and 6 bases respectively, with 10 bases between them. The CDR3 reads CASSLGDLGEQYF. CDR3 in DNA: TGTGCCAGCAGTTTAGGGGATTTAGGCGAGCAGTACTTC.

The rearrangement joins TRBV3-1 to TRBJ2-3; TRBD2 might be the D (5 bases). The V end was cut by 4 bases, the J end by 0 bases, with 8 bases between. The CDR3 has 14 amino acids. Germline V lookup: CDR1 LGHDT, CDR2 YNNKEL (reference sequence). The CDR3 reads CASSPSYSTDTQYF. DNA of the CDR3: TGTGCCAGCAGCCCTAGCTACAGCACAGATACGCAGTATTTT.

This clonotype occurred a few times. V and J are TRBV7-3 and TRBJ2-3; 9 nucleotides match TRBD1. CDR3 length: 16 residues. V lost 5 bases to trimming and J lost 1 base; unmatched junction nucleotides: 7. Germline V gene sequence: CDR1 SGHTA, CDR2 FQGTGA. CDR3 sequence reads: CASSAVTGGGTDTQYF. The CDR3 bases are TGTGCCAGCAGCGCTGTGACAGGGGGTGGCACAGATACGCAGTATTTT.

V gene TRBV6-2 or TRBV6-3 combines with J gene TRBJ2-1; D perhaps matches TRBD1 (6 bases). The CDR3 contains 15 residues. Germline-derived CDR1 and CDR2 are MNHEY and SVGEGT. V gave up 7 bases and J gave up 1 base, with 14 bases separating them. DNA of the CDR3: TGTGCCAGCACCCTAGGGGGTTATTCCTACAATGAGCAGTTCTTC. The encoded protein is CASTLGGYSYNEQFF.

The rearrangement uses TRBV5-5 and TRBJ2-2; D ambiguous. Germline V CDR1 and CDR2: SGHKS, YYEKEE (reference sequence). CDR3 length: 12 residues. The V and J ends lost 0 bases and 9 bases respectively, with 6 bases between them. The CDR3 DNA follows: TGTGCCAGCAGCTTGGTTGACAGGGAGCTGTTTTTT. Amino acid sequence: CASSLVDRELFF.

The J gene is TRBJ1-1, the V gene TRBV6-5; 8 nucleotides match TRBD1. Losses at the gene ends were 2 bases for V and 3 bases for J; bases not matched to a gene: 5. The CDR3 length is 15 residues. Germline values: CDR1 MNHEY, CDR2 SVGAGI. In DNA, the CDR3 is TGTGCCAGCAGTTACCGCACAGGGGGGTACACTGAAGCTTTCTTT. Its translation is CASSYRTGGYTEAFF.

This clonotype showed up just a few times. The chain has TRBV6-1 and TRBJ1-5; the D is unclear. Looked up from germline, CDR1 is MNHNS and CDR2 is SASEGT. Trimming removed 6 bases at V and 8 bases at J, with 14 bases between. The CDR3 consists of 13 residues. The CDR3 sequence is CASRGLHIEPQHF. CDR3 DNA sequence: TGTGCCAGCAGGGGCTTACATATTGAGCCCCAGCATTTT.

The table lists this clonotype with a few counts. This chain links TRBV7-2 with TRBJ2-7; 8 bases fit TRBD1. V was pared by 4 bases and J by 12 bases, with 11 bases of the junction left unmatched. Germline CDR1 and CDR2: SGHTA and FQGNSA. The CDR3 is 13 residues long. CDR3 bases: TGTGCCAGCAGCTCACCGGGACAGGCGGCTCTGTACTTC. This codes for CASSSPGQAALYF. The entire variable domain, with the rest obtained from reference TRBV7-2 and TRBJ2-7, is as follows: GAGVSQSPSNKVTEKGKDVELRCDPISGHTALYWYRQSLGQGLEFLIYFQGNSAPDKSGLPSDRFSAERTGGSVSTLTIQRTQQEDSAVYLCASSSPGQAALYFGPGTRLTVT.

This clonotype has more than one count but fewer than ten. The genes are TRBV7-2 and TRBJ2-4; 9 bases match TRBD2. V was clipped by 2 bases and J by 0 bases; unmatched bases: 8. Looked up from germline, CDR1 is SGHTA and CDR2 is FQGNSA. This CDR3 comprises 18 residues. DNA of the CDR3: TGTGCCAGCAGCTTAACGGCGGGGGGGCTTCTAGCCAAAAACATTCAGTACTTC. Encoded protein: CASSLTAGGLLAKNIQYF.

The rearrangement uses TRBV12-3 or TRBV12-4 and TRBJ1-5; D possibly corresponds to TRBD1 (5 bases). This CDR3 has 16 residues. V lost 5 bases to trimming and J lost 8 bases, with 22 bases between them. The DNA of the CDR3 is TGTGCCAGCAGTCCCCTAGGGGTAGTGGGGGGGAAGCCCCAGCATTTT. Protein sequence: CASSPLGVVGGKPQHF.

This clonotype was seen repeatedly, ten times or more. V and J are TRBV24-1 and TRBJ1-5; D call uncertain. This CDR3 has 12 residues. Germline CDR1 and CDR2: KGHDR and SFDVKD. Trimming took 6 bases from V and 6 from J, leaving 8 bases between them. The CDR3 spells CATSTGSQPQHF. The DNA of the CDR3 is TGTGCCACCAGTACGGGAAGTCAGCCCCAGCATTTT.

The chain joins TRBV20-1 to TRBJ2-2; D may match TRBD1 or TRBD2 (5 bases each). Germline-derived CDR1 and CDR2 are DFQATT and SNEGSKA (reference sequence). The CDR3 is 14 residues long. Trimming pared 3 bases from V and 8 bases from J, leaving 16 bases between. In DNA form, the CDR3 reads TGCAGTGCTAGTTCCGGGACGGTCGGGGGGGAGCTGTTTTTT. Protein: CSASSGTVGGELFF.

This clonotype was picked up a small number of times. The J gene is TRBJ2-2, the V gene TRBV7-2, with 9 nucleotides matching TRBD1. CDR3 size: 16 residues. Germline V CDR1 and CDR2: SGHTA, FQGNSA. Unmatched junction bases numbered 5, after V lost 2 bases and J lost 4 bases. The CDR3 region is CASSLSGQGFTGELFF. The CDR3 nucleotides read TGTGCCAGCAGCTTATCGGGACAGGGATTCACCGGGGAGCTGTTTTTT. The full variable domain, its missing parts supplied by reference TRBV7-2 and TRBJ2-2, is GAGVSQSPSNKVTEKGKDVELRCDPISGHTALYWYRQSLGQGLEFLIYFQGNSAPDKSGLPSDRFSAERTGGSVSTLTIQRTQQEDSAVYLCASSLSGQGFTGELFFGEGSRLTVL.

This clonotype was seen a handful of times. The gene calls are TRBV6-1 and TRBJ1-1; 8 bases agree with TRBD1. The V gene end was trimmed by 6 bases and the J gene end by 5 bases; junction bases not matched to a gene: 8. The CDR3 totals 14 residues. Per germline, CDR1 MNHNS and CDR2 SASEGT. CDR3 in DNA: TGTGCCAGCAGCCGGGGGACAGGCGGGACTGAAGCTTTCTTT. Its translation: CASSRGTGGTEAFF.

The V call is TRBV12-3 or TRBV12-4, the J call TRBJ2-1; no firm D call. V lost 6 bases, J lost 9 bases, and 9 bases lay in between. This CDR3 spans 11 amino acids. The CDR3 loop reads CASRGIIEQFF. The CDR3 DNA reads TGTGCCAGCAGAGGAATTATTGAGCAGTTCTTC.

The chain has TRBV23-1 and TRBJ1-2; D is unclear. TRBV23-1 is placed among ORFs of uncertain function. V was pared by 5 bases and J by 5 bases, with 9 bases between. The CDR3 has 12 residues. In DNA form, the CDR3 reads TGCGCCAGCAGTTGCCCAAGATATGGCTACACCTTC. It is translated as CASSCPRYGYTF.